The 5 T cell receptor beta chains reported below all come from one sample, sequenced in a study of regulatory T cells in long-lasting Graves disease. CDR3 regions were amplified by Arm-PCR using iRepertoire HTBI primers to build TCR beta libraries. A single record per CDR3 protein comes from TCRdb applying MiXCR to the multiplex PCR reads. The table lists about 310,000 distinct CDR3 sequences, about 18% of them singletons. Stated time point: newly diagnosed GD, antithyroid drugs for less than 3 months. The TCR library was made from RNA that had been extracted from PBMCs in TRIzol. The sample in question was peripheral blood mononuclear cells (PBMCs), obtained at new diagnosis, from a patient treated with antithyroid drugs. The receptors shown here come from a female donor with Graves disease.

In its sample, this clonotype was seen a few times. The V call is TRBV27, the J call TRBJ2-2, with 8 bases matching TRBD1. CDR1 is MNHEY, CDR2 SMNVEV, per germline (reference sequence). The J segment lost 7 bases and the V segment lost 4 bases, leaving 8 bases of the junction unmatched. The CDR3 runs 15 residues. The DNA of the CDR3 is TGTGCCAGCAGTTCCGCAGGGGGCGCGGGCGGGGAGCTGTTTTTT. Amino acid sequence: CASSSAGGAGGELFF.

This clonotype was seen many times. This sequence joins TRBV25-1 and TRBJ2-7; D ambiguous. Germline V lookup: CDR1 MGHDK, CDR2 SYGVNS. The CDR3 runs to 15 residues. V lost 3 bases and J lost 4, with 16 bases in between. The CDR3 loop is CASSDSGPLKYEQYF. The CDR3 DNA sequence: TGTGCCAGCAGTGACAGTGGGCCCCTTAAATACGAGCAGTACTTC.

This clonotype showed up many times. The V call is TRBV5-1, the J call TRBJ2-1; 8 bases line up with TRBD1. This CDR3 is built from 14 residues. Germline CDR1 and CDR2: SGHRS and YFSETQ. V gave up 0 bases and J gave up 8 bases; unmatched junction bases: 4. The CDR3 region is CASSLGRGLDEQFF. The CDR3, as DNA: TGCGCCAGCAGCTTGGGCAGGGGGCTCGATGAGCAGTTCTTC.

The table lists this clonotype with many counts. The chain recombines TRBV11-2 with TRBJ2-3, with D possibly being TRBD1 or TRBD2 (5 bases each). The germline V gene has CDR1 SGHAT and CDR2 FQNNGV. V was cut by 5 bases and J by 4 bases, with 16 bases left in between. CDR3 length: 15 residues. CDR3 nucleotide sequence: TGTGCCAGCAGCAGACTACTCGGGGCCTCAGATACGCAGTATTTT. This codes for CASSRLLGASDTQYF.

This clonotype was picked up many times. This rearrangement joins TRBV13 to TRBJ2-1; 14 bases line up with TRBD2. Trimming at V came to 6 bases and at J to 7 bases, leaving 5 bases not matched to a gene. Germline V gene data show CDR1 as PRHDT and CDR2 as FYEKMQ (reference sequence). The CDR3 runs to 15 residues. The CDR3, as DNA: TGTGCCAGCAGAGAGGGACTAGCGGGAGAAAATGAGCAGTTCTTC. It translates to CASREGLAGENEQFF.